The 26 T cell receptor beta chains reported below all come from one sample, sequenced in a study of blood T cell repertoires in COVID-19. The repertoire was sequenced with immunoSEQ multiplex PCR; TCRdb's copy has only in-frame clones and lacks some. The data show 250,000 to 350,000 clones, around 82% seen once. Sequencing was performed on peripheral blood. These receptors all stem from a person aged 70 to 85 with COVID-19, enrolled during active disease.

The chain couples TRBV4-3 to TRBJ2-5; 7 positions match TRBD2. The CDR3 is 15 amino acids. The germline V gene has CDR1 LGHNA and CDR2 YSLEER. Trimming at V came to 0 bases and at J to 4 bases, leaving 5 bases not matched to a gene. Written as DNA, the CDR3 is TGCGCCAGCAGCCAAGATCTACGCGGGAGAGAGACCCAGTACTTC. It encodes CASSQDLRGRETQYF.

The rearrangement joins TRBV21-1 to TRBJ2-2; the tabulated D call, TRBD1, remains unverified against the DNA. TRBV21-1 is labeled a pseudogene. The CDR3 consists of 15 residues. CDR3 nucleotide sequence: TGTGCCAGCAGCAAAAGGGACAGTCACACCGGGGAGCTGTTTTTT. Encoded protein: CASSKRDSHTGELFF.

The genes are TRBV4-1 and TRBJ2-5, with 9 bases lining up with TRBD1. Germline V gene sequence: CDR1 MGHRA, CDR2 YSYEKL. This CDR3 region has 14 residues. After removal of 4 bases from V and 5 bases from J, the junction contained 5 bases not matched to a gene. CDR3 sequence reads: CASSRRQGVETQYF. CDR3 coding DNA: TGCGCCAGCAGCCGTCGACAGGGGGTTGAGACCCAGTACTTC.

This clone was picked up a small number of times. CDR3 sequence: CASSLVPGETQYF. The CDR3 region has the DNA TGTGCCAGCAGCTTGGTCCCCGGGGAGACCCAGTACTTC. The V call is TRBV5-6, the J call TRBJ2-5; D remains ambiguous. Germline V lookup: CDR1 SGHDT, CDR2 YYEEEE. This CDR3 region has 13 residues. Trimming left V 0 bases short and J 5 bases short, with 8 bases between.

The chain uses TRBV19 and TRBJ2-2, with a possible D match to TRBD1 (5 bases). Trimming shortened V by 7 bases and J by 3 bases, and 12 bases separated the two germline ends. CDR3 size: 14 residues. Per the germline V gene, CDR1 is LNHDA and CDR2 is SQIVND (reference sequence). CDR3 sequence reads: CASKGQGDTGELFF. CDR3 nucleotide sequence: TGTGCCAGTAAGGGCCAGGGTGACACCGGGGAGCTGTTTTTT.

The chain employs TRBV3-1 (or the pseudogene TRBV3-2) and TRBJ1-2; D is unclear. The V end was cut by 0 bases, the J end by 1 base, with 9 bases between. Germline loops: CDR1 LGHDT, CDR2 YNNKEL (reference sequence). This CDR3 comprises 15 residues. CDR3 sequence (DNA): TGTGCCAGCAGCCAAGATCCGGGATTTAACTATGGCTACACCTTC. Protein sequence: CASSQDPGFNYGYTF.

Many counts were recorded for this clone. The CDR3 coding sequence is TGTGCCAGCAGCCCTCTCCCAGTCGGGGAGCTGTTTTTT. Amino acid sequence: CASSPLPVGELFF. The genes are TRBV27 and TRBJ2-2, with D unresolved. Germline CDR1 reads MNHEY; CDR2 reads SMNVEV (reference sequence). Trimming cost V 6 bases and J 7 bases, with 12 bases left between them. CDR3 size: 13 residues.

This chain connects TRBV5-1 to TRBJ1-4, with a tentative D call TRBD1 (6 bases). CDR3 length: 14 residues. Between the trimmed V and J ends, which lost 4 bases and 3 bases, there was a span of 10 bases. Germline V gene data show CDR1 as SGHRS and CDR2 as YFSETQ. CDR3 sequence: CASSPDSSNEKLFF. The CDR3 nucleotides are TGCGCCAGCAGCCCGGACAGTTCTAATGAAAAACTGTTTTTT.

The CDR3 coding sequence is TGTGCCAGCAGCGTAGAGGGGTCCCCTGGACAGCCCCAGCATTTT. Its protein product is CASSVEGSPGQPQHF. This sequence joins TRBV9 and TRBJ1-5; tentative D call: TRBD1 (5 bases). The CDR3 contains 15 residues. Trimming took off 0 bases at V and 7 bases at J, with 14 bases between the two ends. CDR1 and CDR2 (germline): SGDLS, YYNGEE.

The rearrangement links TRBV15 to TRBJ2-4, with a weak D call TRBD1 (6 bases). There are 18 residues in the CDR3. V was cut by 3 bases and J by 6 bases, with 24 bases left in between. CDR1 and CDR2 from the germline V gene are LNHNV and YYDKDF (reference sequence). The chain's CDR3 is CATSSYTGTTLGGNIQYF. In nucleotides, the CDR3 is TGTGCCACCAGCAGCTACACCGGGACAACCCTTGGGGGAAACATTCAGTACTTC.

This clone was counted ten times or more. V and J are TRBV5-6 and TRBJ1-1; D perhaps matches TRBD1 (5 bases). V was pared by 1 base and J by 1 base, with 8 bases between. CDR3 size: 14 residues. In germline, CDR1 is SGHDT, CDR2 YYEEEE. CDR3 in amino acids: CASSLWGENTEAFF. The DNA for the CDR3 is TGTGCCAGCAGCTTGTGGGGCGAGAACACTGAAGCTTTCTTT.

The sample holds a few counts of this clone. The rearrangement uses TRBV7-8 and TRBJ1-1; 7 bases are shared with TRBD1. The V segment lost 2 bases and the J segment 11 bases; nucleotides outside the gene matches: 5. The CDR3 loop spans 12 amino acids. CDR1 is SGHVS, CDR2 FQNEAQ, per germline. Here the CDR3 DNA reads TGTGCCAGCAGCTTACTAACAGGGGTTGCTTTCTTT. Its protein product is CASSLLTGVAFF.

V and J are TRBV18 and TRBJ1-1; D is perhaps TRBD1 (5 bases). CDR3 length: 12 amino acids. Trimming shortened V by 5 bases and J by 7 bases, and 11 bases separated the two germline ends. The germline gives CDR1 KGHSH, CDR2 LQKENI. For the CDR3, the DNA is TGTGCCAGCTCAGCAACAGGCCATGAAGCTTTCTTT. Amino acids: CASSATGHEAFF.

The rearrangement uses TRBV9 and TRBJ2-5, with TRBD2 identical over 10 bases. Losses at the gene ends were 3 bases for V and 5 bases for J; bases not matched to a gene: 10. The CDR3 loop spans 16 amino acids. From germline, CDR1 is SGDLS and CDR2 YYNGEE. The CDR3 loop reads CASSGQRGGSGETQYF. The DNA for the CDR3 is TGTGCCAGCAGCGGCCAGCGGGGGGGAAGCGGGGAGACCCAGTACTTC.

The chain recombines TRBV20-1 with TRBJ2-3; TRBD1 might be the D (6 bases). V lost 3 bases and J 1 base, leaving 14 bases between the germline ends. The CDR3 is made up of 15 amino acids. In germline, CDR1 is DFQATT, CDR2 SNEGSKA (reference sequence). CDR3 nucleotides: TGCAGTGCTAGTGGTGGTTCAGGGGGCACAGATACGCAGTATTTT. Translated, it gives CSASGGSGGTDTQYF.

V is TRBV5-4 and J is TRBJ1-2; D unresolved. The CDR3 has 15 amino acids. Trimming pared 1 base from V and 2 bases from J, leaving 12 bases between. Germline values: CDR1 SGHNT, CDR2 YYREEE (reference sequence). The chain's CDR3 is CASSLSPSINYGYTF. CDR3 in DNA: TGTGCCAGCAGCTTGAGCCCGTCCATAAACTATGGCTACACCTTC.

The V call is TRBV28, the J call TRBJ1-5; D is possibly TRBD1 (6 bases). The V end was cut by 6 bases, the J end by 5 bases, with 17 bases between. The CDR3 contains 15 residues. From germline, CDR1 is MDHEN and CDR2 SYDVKM. Here the CDR3 DNA reads TGTGCCAGCAGCCCCGGGGGGGGCCTCCATCAGCCCCAGCATTTT. It specifies CASSPGGGLHQPQHF.

The genes are TRBV30 and TRBJ1-6; D ambiguous. From germline, CDR1 is GTSNPN and CDR2 SVGIG (reference sequence). Between the trimmed V and J ends, which lost 2 bases and 9 bases, there was a span of 17 bases. The CDR3 length is 15 residues. CDR3 coding DNA: TGTGCCTGGAGTTTCGCGGCGGTAGGGAGTTCACCCCTCCACTTT. This codes for CAWSFAAVGSSPLHF.

V gene TRBV6-2 or TRBV6-3 combines with J gene TRBJ1-3, with 7 bases aligning to TRBD1. Germline CDR1 is MNHEY and CDR2 is SVGEGT. The CDR3 sequence is 16 residues long. V was clipped by 5 bases and J by 3 bases; unmatched bases: 10. Here the CDR3 DNA reads TGTGCCAGCAGTACAACAGGGGTTTTCTATGGAAACACCATATATTTT. It translates to CASSTTGVFYGNTIYF.

The rearrangement uses TRBV6-2 or TRBV6-3 and TRBJ1-4; no clear D gene. The V end was cut by 2 bases, the J end by 3 bases, with 16 bases between. Germline CDR1 is MNHEY and CDR2 is SVGEGT. The CDR3 extends over 17 amino acids. The CDR3 is CASSYKKVGLANEKLFF. CDR3 nucleotide sequence: TGTGCCAGCAGTTACAAGAAGGTCGGGTTGGCTAATGAAAAACTGTTTTTT.

This chain uses TRBV5-1 with TRBJ1-1; D perhaps matches TRBD1 (6 bases). The V and J ends lost 0 bases and 5 bases respectively, with 14 bases between them. Germline V gene sequence: CDR1 SGHRS, CDR2 YFSETQ. The CDR3 sequence is 15 residues long. The CDR3 region has the DNA TGCGCCAGCAGCTTGGAAACAGGGAGGGGGACTGAAGCTTTCTTT. This translates into CASSLETGRGTEAFF.

The chain recombines TRBV19 with TRBJ1-1, with D maybe TRBD1 (5 bases). V lost 6 bases, J lost 0 bases, and 11 bases lay in between. The germline CDR1 and CDR2 sequences are LNHDA and SQIVND (reference sequence). This CDR3 has 14 amino acids. The CDR3 DNA follows: TGTGCCAGTAGAGACAGATCCATGAACACTGAAGCTTTCTTT. Translation: CASRDRSMNTEAFF.

This chain links TRBV7-8 with TRBJ2-5, with 8 bases that match TRBD1. This CDR3 region has 18 residues. V lost 5 bases, J lost 7 bases, and 21 bases stayed unmatched. The germline V gene encodes CDR1 SGHVS and CDR2 FQNEAQ. DNA for the CDR3: TGTGCCAGCAGCCCCCGGACAGGGTCTGCATCCTCGATCGGGACCCAGTACTTC. Translation: CASSPRTGSASSIGTQYF.

This clone came up once. This chain joins TRBV10-3 and TRBJ1-6; D remains unclear. CDR3 length: 13 amino acids. Trimming cost V 11 bases and J 6 bases, with 14 bases left between them. Germline V CDR1 and CDR2: ENHRY, SYGVKD. The DNA for the CDR3 is TGTGCCCAGAAAGAAAACCCTAATTCACCCCTCCACTTT. As protein: CAQKENPNSPLHF.

The chain employs TRBV28 and TRBJ1-1; D ambiguous. Deletions cut 6 bases from V and 0 bases from J, with 17 bases between. Per germline, CDR1 MDHEN and CDR2 SYDVKM. CDR3 length: 16 residues. This CDR3 reads CASRQRLTVLNTEAFF. CDR3 DNA sequence: TGTGCCAGCAGACAACGCCTTACAGTCCTGAACACTGAAGCTTTCTTT.

CDR3 loop: CASSQVAGSGVTYEQYF. The CDR3 nucleotides are TGCGCCAGCAGCCAAGTCGCGGGTAGCGGGGTTACCTACGAGCAGTACTTC. The V and J genes are TRBV4-1 and TRBJ2-7, with TRBD2 matching over 8 bases. The CDR3 runs 17 residues. After removal of 1 base from V and 2 bases from J, the junction contained 10 bases not matched to a gene. The V gene's germline CDR1 is MGHRA and CDR2 YSYEKL.